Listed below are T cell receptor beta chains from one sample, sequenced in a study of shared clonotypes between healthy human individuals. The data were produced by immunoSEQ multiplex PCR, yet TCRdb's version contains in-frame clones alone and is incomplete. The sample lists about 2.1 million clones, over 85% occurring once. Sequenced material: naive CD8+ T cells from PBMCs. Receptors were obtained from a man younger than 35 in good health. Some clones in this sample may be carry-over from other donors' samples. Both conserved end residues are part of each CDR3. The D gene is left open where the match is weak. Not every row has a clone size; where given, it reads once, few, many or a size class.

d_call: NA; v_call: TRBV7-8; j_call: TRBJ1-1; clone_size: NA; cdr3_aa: CASSLDRGLGTEAFF; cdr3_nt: TGTGCCAGCAGCTTAGATCGGGGGCTCGGCACTGAAGCTTTCTTT
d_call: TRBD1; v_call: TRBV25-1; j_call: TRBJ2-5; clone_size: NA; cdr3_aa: CASSDRQGAGETQYF; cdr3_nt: TGTGCCAGCAGTGACCGCCAGGGGGCGGGAGAGACCCAGTACTTC
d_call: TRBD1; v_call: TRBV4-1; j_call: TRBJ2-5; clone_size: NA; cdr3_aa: CASSQSQGAETQYF; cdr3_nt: TGCGCCAGCAGCCAATCACAGGGGGCGGAGACCCAGTACTTC
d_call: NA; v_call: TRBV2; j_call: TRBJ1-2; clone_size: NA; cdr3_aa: CASSDSPNYGYTF; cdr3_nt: TGTGCCAGCAGTGACAGTCCTAACTATGGCTACACCTTC
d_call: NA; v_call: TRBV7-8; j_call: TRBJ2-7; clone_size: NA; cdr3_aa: CASSLSLGYEQYF; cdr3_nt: TGTGCCAGCAGCTTATCGTTGGGTTACGAGCAGTACTTC
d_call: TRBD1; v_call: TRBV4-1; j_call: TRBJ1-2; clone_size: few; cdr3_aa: CASSQVGQGSGYTF; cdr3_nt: TGCGCCAGCAGCCAAGTTGGACAGGGGAGCGGCTACACCTTC
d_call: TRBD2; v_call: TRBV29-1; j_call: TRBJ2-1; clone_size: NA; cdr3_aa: CSVEGTSNEQFF; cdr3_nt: TGCAGCGTTGAAGGGACTAGCAATGAGCAGTTCTTC
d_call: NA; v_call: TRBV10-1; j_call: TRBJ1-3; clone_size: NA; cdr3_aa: CASSGSRYTIYF; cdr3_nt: TGCGCCAGCAGTGGGAGTAGGTACACCATATATTTT
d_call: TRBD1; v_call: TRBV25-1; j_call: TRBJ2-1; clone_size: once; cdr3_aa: CASSEIRGQANEQFF; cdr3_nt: TGTGCCAGCAGTGAAATTCGAGGACAGGCCAATGAGCAGTTCTTC
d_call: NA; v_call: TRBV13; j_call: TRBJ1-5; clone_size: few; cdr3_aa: CASSSRRGGYNQPQHF; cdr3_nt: TGTGCCAGCAGCTCCCGAAGAGGGGGGTACAATCAGCCCCAGCATTTT
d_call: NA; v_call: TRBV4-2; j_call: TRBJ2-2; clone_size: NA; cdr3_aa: CASSQDGAGELFF; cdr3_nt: TGTGCCAGCAGCCAAGATGGGGCCGGGGAGCTGTTTTTT
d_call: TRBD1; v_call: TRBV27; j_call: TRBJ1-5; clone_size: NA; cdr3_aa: CASSLSLDRVSNQPQHF; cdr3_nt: TGTGCCAGCAGTTTATCGTTGGACAGGGTAAGCAATCAGCCCCAGCATTTT
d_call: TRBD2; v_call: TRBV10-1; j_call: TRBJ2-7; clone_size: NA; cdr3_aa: CASSRSSGSEDEQYF; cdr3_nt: TGCGCCAGCAGTCGGTCTAGCGGGAGTGAGGACGAGCAGTACTTC
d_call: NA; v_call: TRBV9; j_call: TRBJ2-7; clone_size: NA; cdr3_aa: CASSTGAASYEQYF; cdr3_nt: TGTGCCAGCAGCACTGGGGCAGCCTCCTACGAGCAGTACTTC
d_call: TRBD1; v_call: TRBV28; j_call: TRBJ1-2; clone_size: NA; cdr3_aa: CASSQPDRGYGYTF; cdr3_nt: TGTGCCAGCAGTCAACCGGACAGGGGCTATGGCTACACCTTC
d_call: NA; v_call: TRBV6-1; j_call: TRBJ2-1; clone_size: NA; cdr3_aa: CASNPRDSPYNEQFF; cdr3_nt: TGTGCCAGCAATCCCCGGGACTCCCCCTACAATGAGCAGTTCTTC
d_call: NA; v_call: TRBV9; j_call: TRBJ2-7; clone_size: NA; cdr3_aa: CASSAGDSSYEQYF; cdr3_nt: TGTGCCAGCAGTGCCGGCGACAGCTCCTACGAGCAGTACTTC
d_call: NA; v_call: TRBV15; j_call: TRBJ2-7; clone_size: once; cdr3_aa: CATSRDGRSYEQYF; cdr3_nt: TGTGCCACCAGCAGAGATGGCCGCTCCTACGAGCAGTACTTC
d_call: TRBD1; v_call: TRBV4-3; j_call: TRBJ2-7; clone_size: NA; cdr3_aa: CASSEGQHYEQYF; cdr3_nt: TGCGCCAGCAGTGAGGGACAGCACTACGAGCAGTACTTC
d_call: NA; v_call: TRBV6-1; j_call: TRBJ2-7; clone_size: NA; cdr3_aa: CASRGRPASYEQYF; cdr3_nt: TGTGCCAGCAGGGGGCGGCCGGCGTCCTACGAGCAGTACTTC
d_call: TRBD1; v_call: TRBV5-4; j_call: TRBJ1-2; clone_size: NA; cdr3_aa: CASSPGQGDYGYTF; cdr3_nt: TGTGCCAGCAGCCCGGGACAGGGAGACTATGGCTACACCTTC
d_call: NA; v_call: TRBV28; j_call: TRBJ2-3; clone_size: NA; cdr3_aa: CASSTPWGLGDTDTQYF; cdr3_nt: TGTGCCAGCAGTACCCCTTGGGGTCTGGGGGACACAGATACGCAGTATTTT
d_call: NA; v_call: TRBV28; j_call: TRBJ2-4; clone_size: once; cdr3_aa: CASSPWGDGKNIQYF; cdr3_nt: TGTGCCAGCAGTCCGTGGGGCGATGGCAAAAACATTCAGTACTTC
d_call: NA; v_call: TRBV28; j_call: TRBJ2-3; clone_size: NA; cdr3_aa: CASSLIAVTDTQYF; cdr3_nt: TGTGCCAGCAGTCTTATAGCGGTCACAGATACGCAGTATTTT
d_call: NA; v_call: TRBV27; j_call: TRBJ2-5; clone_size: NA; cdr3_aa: CASSSRDFRETQYF; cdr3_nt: TGTGCCAGCAGCTCCCGTGACTTTCGAGAGACCCAGTACTTC
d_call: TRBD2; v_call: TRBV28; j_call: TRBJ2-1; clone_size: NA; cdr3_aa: CASTTSGRARQFF; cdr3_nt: TGTGCCAGCACGACTAGCGGGAGGGCCAGGCAGTTCTTC
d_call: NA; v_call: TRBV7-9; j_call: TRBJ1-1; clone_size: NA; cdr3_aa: CASSPRQGTASMNTEAFF; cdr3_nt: TGTGCCAGCAGCCCCCGCCAGGGGACGGCCTCCATGAACACTGAAGCTTTCTTT
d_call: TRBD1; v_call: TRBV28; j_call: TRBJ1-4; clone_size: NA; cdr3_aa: CASSLRTGKDEKLFF; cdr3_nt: TGTGCCAGCAGTTTGAGGACAGGGAAGGATGAAAAACTGTTTTTT
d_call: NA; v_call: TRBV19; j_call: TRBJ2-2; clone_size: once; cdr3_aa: CASSMVVSTGELFF; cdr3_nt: TGTGCCAGTAGTATGGTAGTCTCCACCGGGGAGCTGTTTTTT